The 28 T cell receptor beta chains below were found in one sample sequenced in a study of CD8+CD57+ T cells in acquired aplastic anemia. Previously, flow cytometry had revealed CD8+CD57+ cell expansion in the patients chosen for sequencing. CDR3 and TCR beta VDJ profiling relied on a genomic DNA template. TCRdb processed the reads anew with MiXCR; each CDR3 protein has one entry. The sample holds approximately 200,000 distinct CDR3 sequences; about half are singletons and the top ten take 15% to 20%. The sample consisted of sorted CD4+, CD8+, or CD8+CD57+ T cells (not recorded which) from PBMCs. These receptors all come from a human donor with aplastic anemia.

This clonotype was seen a handful of times. CDR3 nucleotides: TGTGCCACCAGCAACGGACAGGGGATATCCTACGAGCAGTACTTC. Translation gives CATSNGQGISYEQYF. The chain joins TRBV15 to TRBJ2-7, with 9 bases aligning to TRBD1. The germline CDR1 and CDR2 sequences are LNHNV and YYDKDF (reference sequence). The V and J ends lost 4 bases and 1 base, in that order; junction bases with no gene match: 5. The CDR3 totals 15 residues.

Many counts were recorded for this clonotype. The chain employs TRBV5-1 and TRBJ2-3; D is undetermined. V gave up 0 bases and J gave up 5 bases, with 4 bases separating them. Germline V gene lookup returns CDR1 SGHRS and CDR2 YFSETQ. The CDR3 is 12 amino acids. This CDR3 reads CASSLAVDTQYF. DNA of the CDR3: TGCGCCAGCAGCTTGGCCGTAGATACGCAGTATTTT.

This clonotype has at least ten counts. The V call is TRBV7-9, the J call TRBJ1-4; the match to TRBD1 covers 7 bases. The CDR3 contains 15 residues. The trim removed 1 base at V and 7 bases at J, leaving 6 bases unmatched. Looked up from germline, CDR1 is SEHNR and CDR2 is FQNEAQ (reference sequence). CDR3 amino acids: CASSLETGMGEKLFF. The CDR3 DNA is TGTGCCAGCAGCTTAGAGACAGGGATGGGTGAAAAACTGTTTTTT. Complete variable domain (other parts from reference TRBV7-9 and TRBJ1-4): DTGVSQNPRHKITKRGQNVTFRCDPISEHNRLYWYRQTLGQGPEFLTYFQNEAQLEKSRLLSDRFSAERPKGSFSTLEIQRTEQGDSAMYLCASSLETGMGEKLFFGSGTQLSVL.

The table lists this clonotype with many counts. The chain employs TRBV12-3 or TRBV12-4 and TRBJ1-1, with D possibly TRBD1 on 5 matching bases. V was cut by 6 bases and J by 8 bases, with 13 bases left in between. This CDR3 has 12 residues. CDR3 DNA: TGTGCCAGCAGCCGGGACTCCTTAGAAGCTTTCTTT. Amino acid sequence: CASSRDSLEAFF.

The CDR3 loop is CASRGTDTQYF. The CDR3 nucleotides are TGTGCCAGCAGGGGGACAGATACGCAGTATTTT. The rearrangement links TRBV12-3 or TRBV12-4 to TRBJ2-3; no firm D call. The CDR3 has 11 residues. V shed 6 bases and J shed 3 bases, with 4 bases lying between them.

The genes are TRBV29-1 and TRBJ2-5; D might be TRBD1 (5 bases). Germline CDR1 and CDR2: SQVTM and ANQGSEA. The CDR3 totals 11 residues. The ends were cut back, 5 bases at V and 4 bases at J, with 8 bases in the middle. As DNA, the CDR3 is TGCAGCGTTCGAAGGGGAGAGACCCAGTACTTC. Amino acids: CSVRRGETQYF.

The genes are TRBV7-2 and TRBJ2-1; 9 positions agree with TRBD2. This CDR3 has 15 residues. CDR1 is SGHTA and CDR2 is FQGNSA in the germline V gene. Trimming cost V 9 bases and J 7 bases; bases outside gene matches: 13. This CDR3 is CASSIQRGAVNEQFF. DNA of the CDR3: TGTGCCAGTAGTATTCAGCGGGGGGCGGTAAATGAGCAGTTCTTC.

This chain uses TRBV7-2 with TRBJ2-5; D possibly uses TRBD1 or TRBD2 (6 bases each). The CDR3 contains 15 residues. The V gene lost 5 bases and the J gene lost 9 bases, with 22 bases spanning the gap. CDR1 and CDR2 (germline): SGHTA, FQGNSA. In DNA form, the CDR3 reads TGTGCCAGCAGCCCCAGGGGACTCTTAAAAGGGGCCCAGTACTTC. It is translated as CASSPRGLLKGAQYF.

The chain employs TRBV5-6 and TRBJ1-1; 11 bases agree with TRBD1. This CDR3 contains 16 residues. V lost 4 bases and J lost 4; bases outside the gene matches: 9. Germline CDR1 and CDR2: SGHDT and YYEEEE. The CDR3 DNA reads as TGTGCCAGCAGCCCAACTGGGACAGGGGGTACCACTGAAGCTTTCTTT. Encoded protein: CASSPTGTGGTTEAFF. Drawing the rest from reference TRBV5-6 and TRBJ1-1, the complete variable domain is DAGVTQSPTHLIKTRGQQVTLRCSPKSGHDTVSWYQQALGQGPQFIFQYYEEEERQRGNFPDRFSGHQFPNYSSELNVNALLLGDSALYLCASSPTGTGGTTEAFFGQGTRLTVV.

V gene TRBV29-1 combines with J gene TRBJ2-5; D gene unclear. The CDR3 spans 10 residues. In germline, CDR1 is SQVTM, CDR2 ANQGSEA. Trimming cost V 0 bases and J 9 bases, with 5 bases left between them. The CDR3 protein is CSVEDPAQYF. CDR3 sequence (DNA): TGCAGCGTTGAAGATCCCGCCCAGTACTTC.

This clonotype has a count of ten or more. The genes are TRBV12-3 or TRBV12-4 and TRBJ1-1, with 8 bases that match TRBD1. This CDR3 contains 16 residues. V lost 1 base and J lost 4; bases outside the gene matches: 8. The CDR3 nucleotides read TGTGCCAGCAGTTTAGGGACAGGGATGGGTGGCACTGAAGCTTTCTTT. Its protein is CASSLGTGMGGTEAFF.

The chain combines TRBV27 with TRBJ2-2; D unclear. Trimming pared 4 bases from V and 2 bases from J, leaving 11 bases between. CDR1 MNHEY and CDR2 SMNVEV come from the germline V gene (reference sequence). The CDR3 spans 15 residues. The CDR3 is CASSSTTRNTGELFF. In nucleotides, the CDR3 is TGTGCCAGCAGTTCCACGACAAGAAACACCGGGGAGCTGTTTTTT.

This clonotype was counted between two and nine times. The DNA of the CDR3 is TGTGCCAGCAGTAAAACAGGGAGAAACACTGAAGCTTTCTTT. It specifies CASSKTGRNTEAFF. This chain connects TRBV3-1 to TRBJ1-1; possible D gene TRBD1, 6 bases. V lost 6 bases and J lost 2, with 13 bases in between. This CDR3 has 14 amino acids. The germline CDR1 and CDR2 sequences are LGHDT and YNNKEL (reference sequence). Combining the CDR3 with reference TRBV3-1 and TRBJ1-1 gives the whole variable domain DTAVSQTPKYLVTQMGNDKSIKCEQNLGHDTMYWYKQDSKKFLKIMFSYNNKELIINETVPNRFSPKSPDKAHLNLHINSLELGDSAVYFCASSKTGRNTEAFFGQGTRLTVV.

This clonotype occurred many times. The chain joins TRBV7-3 to TRBJ1-3; D gene uncertain. The V end lost 4 bases, the J end lost 2 bases, and 9 bases lay between the germline ends. Germline CDR1 is SGHTA and CDR2 is FQGTGA. The CDR3 contains 14 residues. In DNA, the CDR3 is TGTGCCAGCAGCTACTCAGAAGCTGGAAACACCATATATTTT. Residues: CASSYSEAGNTIYF.

The rearrangement uses TRBV7-2 and TRBJ1-6; tentative D call: TRBD1 (5 bases). Germline V lookup: CDR1 SGHTA, CDR2 FQGNSA. The ends were cut back, 7 bases at V and 9 bases at J, with 16 bases in the middle. This CDR3 is built from 14 residues. The CDR3 region is CASTSTLRVSPLHF. CDR3 nucleotide sequence: TGTGCCAGCACTTCAACCCTCAGGGTTTCACCCCTCCACTTT.

This clonotype has a count of ten or more. This chain connects TRBV20-1 to TRBJ2-1; 13 nucleotides line up with TRBD2. From germline, CDR1 is DFQATT and CDR2 SNEGSKA (reference sequence). This CDR3 has 14 amino acids. Trimming cost V 5 bases and J 7 bases; bases outside gene matches: 5. In nucleotides, the CDR3 is TGCAGTGCTTGGACTAGCGGGGGAGGAAATGAGCAGTTCTTC. Residues: CSAWTSGGGNEQFF.

This clonotype has just one count. The CDR3 DNA reads as TGTGCCAGCAGCTCCTCCGGGACCAACTTTAGAGAGCAGTACTTC. It is translated as CASSSSGTNFREQYF. The V and J genes are TRBV7-6 and TRBJ2-7; perhaps D is TRBD1 or TRBD2 (5 bases each). CDR3 size: 15 residues. Trimming left V 4 bases short and J 7 bases short, with 20 bases between. Germline lookup yields CDR1 SGHVS and CDR2 FNYEAQ.

V gene TRBV20-1 combines with J gene TRBJ2-7; perhaps TRBD1 as D (6 bases). This CDR3 has 13 amino acids. Looked up from germline, CDR1 is DFQATT and CDR2 is SNEGSKA (reference sequence). CDR3 nucleotides: TGCAGCGCTCGGACAGCGGACCTGCGGGAGCAGTACTTC. This translates into CSARTADLREQYF.

The chain is built from TRBV20-1 and TRBJ2-5; D is unclear. Trimming took 0 bases from V and 4 from J, leaving 6 bases between them. Germline CDR1 is DFQATT and CDR2 is SNEGSKA (reference sequence). This CDR3 spans 12 amino acids. CDR3 residues: CSARDIGETQYF. CDR3 in DNA: TGCAGTGCTAGAGATATTGGAGAGACCCAGTACTTC.

As to this clonotype: An end of the junction does not agree with germline; a read error may underlie this. The chain combines TRBV7-9 with TRBJ2-7, with 11 bases identical to TRBD2. This CDR3 contains 14 residues. CDR1 and CDR2 from the germline V gene are SEHNR and FQNEAQ (reference sequence). CDR3 DNA sequence: TGTGCCAGCAGCTTCCTAGCGGGGGGACAGGAGTTTATCTTC. This gives the protein CASSFLAGGQEFIF.

This clonotype was seen many times. This chain uses TRBV18 with TRBJ2-7, with D unclear. Trimming took off 6 bases at V and 3 bases at J, with 15 bases between the two ends. The CDR3 sequence is 14 residues long. Germline V CDR1 and CDR2: KGHSH, LQKENI. Here the CDR3 DNA reads TGTGCCAGCTCCGACCCTGGGCGGAACTACGAGCAGTACTTC. Amino acid sequence: CASSDPGRNYEQYF.

This clonotype has a count of ten or more. The J gene is TRBJ2-5, the V gene TRBV7-8, with D possibly being TRBD2 (5 bases). CDR3 length: 16 amino acids. V shed 5 bases and J shed 4 bases, with 20 bases lying between them. Germline V gives CDR1 SGHVS, CDR2 FQNEAQ. CDR3 bases: TGTGCCAGCAGCAACCGAGTTCGGGATCAAGGAGAGACCCAGTACTTC. This translates into CASSNRVRDQGETQYF. The variable domain in full, with the rest retrieved from reference TRBV7-8 and TRBJ2-5, is GAGVSQSPRYKVAKRGQDVALRCDPISGHVSLFWYQQALGQGPEFLTYFQNEAQLDKSGLPSDRFFAERPEGSVSTLKIQRTQQEDSAVYLCASSNRVRDQGETQYFGPGTRLLVL.

This clonotype showed up many times. V usage is TRBV6-5 and J usage is TRBJ2-1, with 7 bases aligning to TRBD1. In germline, CDR1 is MNHEY, CDR2 SVGAGI. With 4 bases clipped from V and 10 bases from J, the junction kept 7 bases outside the gene matches. CDR3 length: 13 amino acids. The CDR3: CASSSGTEREQFF. As DNA, the CDR3 is TGTGCCAGCAGTTCCGGGACAGAACGGGAGCAGTTCTTC.

The CDR3 DNA reads as TGTGCCAGCAGCCCACAGGGGGACGGAAACACCATATATTTT. Amino acid sequence: CASSPQGDGNTIYF. The genes are TRBV7-3 and TRBJ1-3; 8 bases fit TRBD1. V lost 5 bases to trimming and J lost 4 bases; unmatched junction nucleotides: 4. From germline, CDR1 is SGHTA and CDR2 FQGTGA. This CDR3 is 14 amino acids long. Together with reference TRBV7-3 and TRBJ1-3, the CDR3 gives the full variable domain: GAGVSQTPSNKVTEKGKYVELRCDPISGHTALYWYRQSLGQGPEFLIYFQGTGAADDSGLPNDRFFAVRPEGSVSTLKIQRTERGDSAVYLCASSPQGDGNTIYFGEGSWLTVV.

This chain links TRBV15 with TRBJ1-1, with a tentative D call TRBD1 (6 bases). This CDR3 region has 15 residues. V lost 1 base and J lost 6, with 15 bases in between. CDR1 and CDR2 (germline): LNHNV, YYDKDF (reference sequence). As DNA, the CDR3 is TGTGCCACCAGCAGAGTAGAGGGCACAGGGCCTGAAGCTTTCTTT. It specifies CATSRVEGTGPEAFF.

The V and J genes are TRBV20-1 and TRBJ2-5; tentatively, D is TRBD1 or TRBD2 (5 bases each). Germline lookup yields CDR1 DFQATT and CDR2 SNEGSKA (reference sequence). The CDR3 totals 12 residues. The V end lost 3 bases, the J end lost 5 bases, and 10 bases lay between the germline ends. The CDR3 DNA sequence: TGCAGTGCTAGTGTGGGGGAGGAGACCCAGTACTTC. Residues: CSASVGEETQYF.

This sequence joins TRBV10-3 and TRBJ2-7; 9 bases agree with TRBD1. Germline V gives CDR1 ENHRY, CDR2 SYGVKD. The CDR3 is 13 residues long. V lost 10 bases to trimming and J lost 3 bases; unmatched junction nucleotides: 7. DNA for the CDR3: TGTGCCAGCAGCGGGACAGGGATCTACGAGCAGTACTTC. Its translation is CASSGTGIYEQYF.

This clonotype was counted at least ten times. The chain is built from TRBV5-4 and TRBJ2-5; 9 nucleotides match TRBD1. V shed 2 bases, J shed 2 bases, and the junction held 7 bases outside the gene matches. This CDR3 is 16 amino acids long. In germline, CDR1 is SGHNT, CDR2 YYREEE (reference sequence). In nucleotides, the CDR3 is TGTGCCAGCAGCTTTGGGGGACAGGGATGGCAAGAGACCCAGTACTTC. As protein: CASSFGGQGWQETQYF. Based on the CDR3 plus reference TRBV5-4 and TRBJ2-5, the full variable domain is ETGVTQSPTHLIKTRGQQVTLRCSSQSGHNTVSWYQQALGQGPQFIFQYYREEENGRGNFPPRFSGLQFPNYSSELNVNALELDDSALYLCASSFGGQGWQETQYFGPGTRLLVL.